The T cell receptor beta chain under discussion was sequenced for a study of blood T cell repertoires in COVID-19. Study context: Researchers got acute and convalescent COVID-19 samples from the United States, Italy and Spain. Nucleic acid was either cDNA or gDNA, and it came from T cells, B-cell-depleted T cells, or PBMCs.

With V trimmed by 6 bases and J by 5 bases, 11 bases remained unmatched. This CDR3 contains 15 residues. Germline CDR1 and CDR2: LNHDA and SQIVND (reference sequence). Produced via immunoSEQ multiplex PCR; TCRdb's table is partial and in-frame only. The table lists roughly 100,000 clones, around four fifths of them singletons, with about 10% in the top ten. This chain uses TRBV19 with TRBJ2-7, with 9 bases fitting TRBD1. This receptor was identified in a woman aged 80 or over with acute or convalescent COVID-19. The sample comprised peripheral blood. This chain's CDR3 is CASSTPGQGTDEQYF. CDR3 sequence (DNA): TGTGCCAGTAGCACCCCGGGACAGGGTACCGACGAGCAGTACTTC.